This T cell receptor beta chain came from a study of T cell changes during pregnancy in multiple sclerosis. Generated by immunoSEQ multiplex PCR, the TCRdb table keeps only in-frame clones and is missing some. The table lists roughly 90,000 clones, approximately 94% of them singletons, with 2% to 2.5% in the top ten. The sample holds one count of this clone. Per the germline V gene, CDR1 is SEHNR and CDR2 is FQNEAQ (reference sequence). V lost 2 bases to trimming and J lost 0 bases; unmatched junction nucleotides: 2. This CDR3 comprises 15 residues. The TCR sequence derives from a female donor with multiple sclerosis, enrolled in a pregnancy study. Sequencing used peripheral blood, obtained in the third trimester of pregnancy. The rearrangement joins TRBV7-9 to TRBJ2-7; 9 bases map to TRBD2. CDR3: CASSLSAGGSYEQYF. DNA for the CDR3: TGTGCCAGCAGCTTATCAGCGGGAGGCTCCTACGAGCAGTACTTC. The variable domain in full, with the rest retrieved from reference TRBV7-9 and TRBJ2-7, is DTGVSQNPRHKITKRGQNVTFRCDPISEHNRLYWYRQTLGQGPEFLTYFQNEAQLEKSRLLSDRFSAERPKGSFSTLEIQRTEQGDSAMYLCASSLSAGGSYEQYFGPGTRLTVT.